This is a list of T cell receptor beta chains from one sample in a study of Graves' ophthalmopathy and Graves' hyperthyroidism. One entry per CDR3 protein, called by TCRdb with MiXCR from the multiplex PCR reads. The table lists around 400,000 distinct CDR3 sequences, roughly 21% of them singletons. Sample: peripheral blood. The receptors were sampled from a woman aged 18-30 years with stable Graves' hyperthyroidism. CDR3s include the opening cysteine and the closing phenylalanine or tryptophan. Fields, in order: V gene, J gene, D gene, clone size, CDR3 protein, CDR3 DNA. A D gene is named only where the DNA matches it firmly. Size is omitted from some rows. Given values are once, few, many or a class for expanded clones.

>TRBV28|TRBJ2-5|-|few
CASSWISERAVVTQYF
TGTGCCAGCAGTTGGATAAGCGAGAGGGCCGTGGTGACCCAGTACTTC
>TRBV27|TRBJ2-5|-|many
CASSPRALSLGETQYF
TGTGCCAGCAGCCCCAGGGCACTAAGCCTCGGGGAGACCCAGTACTTC
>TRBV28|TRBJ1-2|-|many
CASSLIGRQGGSYGYTF
TGTGCCAGCAGTTTGATTGGTAGGCAGGGTGGCTCCTATGGCTACACCTTC
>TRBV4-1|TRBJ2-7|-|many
CASSQNGDEQYF
TGCGCCAGCAGCCAGAACGGTGACGAGCAGTACTTC
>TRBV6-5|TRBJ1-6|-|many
CASSYEGLGSPLHF
TGTGCCAGCAGTTACGAGGGGTTGGGTTCACCCCTCCACTTT
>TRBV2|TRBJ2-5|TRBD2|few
CASSGLGGRVETQYF
TGTGCCAGCAGTGGACTCGGCGGGAGGGTGGAGACCCAGTACTTC
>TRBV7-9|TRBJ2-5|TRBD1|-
CASSLGQGLSGTQYF
TGTGCCAGCAGCTTGGGACAGGGGCTTTCGGGGACCCAGTACTTC
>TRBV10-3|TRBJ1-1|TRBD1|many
CAIRQDRGQTEAFF
TGTGCCATCAGGCAGGACAGGGGGCAAACTGAAGCTTTCTTT
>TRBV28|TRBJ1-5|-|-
CASSLRGNDQPQHF
TGTGCCAGCAGTTTAAGGGGGAACGATCAGCCCCAGCATTTT
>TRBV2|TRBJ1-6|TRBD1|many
CASTGTDNSPLHF
TGTGCCAGCACCGGGACAGATAATTCACCCCTCCACTTT
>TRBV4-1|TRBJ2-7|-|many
CASSPGILYYEQYF
TGCGCCAGCAGCCCTGGGATCCTTTACTACGAGCAGTACTTC
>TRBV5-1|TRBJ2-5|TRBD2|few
CASSSWGGSQETQYF
TGCGCCAGCAGCTCCTGGGGAGGGAGCCAAGAGACCCAGTACTTC
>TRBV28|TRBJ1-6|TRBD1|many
CASSLGQGVNSPLHF
TGTGCCAGCAGTTTGGGACAGGGGGTTAATTCACCCCTCCACTTT
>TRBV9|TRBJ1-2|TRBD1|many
CASSASTGTTYGYTF
TGTGCCAGCAGCGCCTCGACAGGGACAACCTATGGCTACACCTTC
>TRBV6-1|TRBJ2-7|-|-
CASSPRTKYYDQYF
TGTGCCAGCAGTCCTCGGACGAAGTACTACGATCAGTACTTC
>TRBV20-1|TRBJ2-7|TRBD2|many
CSSQSGRAYEQYF
TGCAGTAGTCAAAGCGGGAGGGCGTACGAGCAGTACTTC
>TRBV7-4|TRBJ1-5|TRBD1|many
CASSPGGYSNQPQHF
TGTGCCAGCAGTCCAGGGGGATATAGCAATCAGCCCCAGCATTTT
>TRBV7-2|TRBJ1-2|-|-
CASSAEGGYTF
TGTGCCAGCAGCGCCGAAGGAGGCTACACCTTC
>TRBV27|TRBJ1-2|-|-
CASSRREGPYYTF
TGTGCCAGCTCCCGGAGGGAAGGCCCTTACTACACCTTC
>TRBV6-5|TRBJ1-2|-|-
CASSYGSRYGYTF
TGTGCCAGCAGTTATGGCAGTCGCTATGGCTACACCTTC
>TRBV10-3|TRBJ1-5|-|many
CAISDLSNQPQHF
TGTGCCATCAGTGACCTAAGCAATCAGCCCCAGCATTTT
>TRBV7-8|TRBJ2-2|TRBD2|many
CASTVSGINTGELFF
TGTGCCAGCACCGTTAGCGGGATCAACACCGGGGAGCTGTTTTTT
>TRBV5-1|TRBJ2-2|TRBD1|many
CASSKTQGKGTGELFF
TGCGCCAGCAGCAAAACACAGGGGAAGGGCACCGGGGAGCTGTTTTTT
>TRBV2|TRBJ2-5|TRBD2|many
CASSDAASGSIRGETQYF
TGTGCCAGCAGTGATGCGGCTAGCGGGAGTATTCGGGGAGAGACCCAGTACTTC
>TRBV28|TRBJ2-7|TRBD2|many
CASSLYLAGPAEQYF
TGTGCCAGCAGTTTATATCTAGCGGGACCCGCCGAGCAGTACTTC
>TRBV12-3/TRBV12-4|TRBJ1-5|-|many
CASSPDLLSNQPQHF
TGTGCCAGCAGTCCGGACCTCTTAAGTAATCAGCCCCAGCATTTT
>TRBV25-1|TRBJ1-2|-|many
CASSEGGDADPNYGYTF
TGTGCCAGCAGTGAAGGGGGAGATGCAGACCCTAACTATGGCTACACCTTC
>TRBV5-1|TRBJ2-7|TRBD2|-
CASSPRRASGSQKQYF
TGCGCCAGCAGCCCCCGCCGGGCTAGCGGGAGCCAGAAGCAGTACTTC
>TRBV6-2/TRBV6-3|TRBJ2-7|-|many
CASSFLSGYEQYF
TGTGCCAGCAGTTTCCTTAGCGGATACGAGCAGTACTTC
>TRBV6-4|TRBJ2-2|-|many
CASSESSEYTGELFF
TGTGCCAGCAGTGAATCCAGCGAGTACACCGGGGAGCTGTTTTTT
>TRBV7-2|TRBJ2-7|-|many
CASSPRKGYEQYF
TGTGCCAGCAGCCCCCGCAAGGGATACGAGCAGTACTTC
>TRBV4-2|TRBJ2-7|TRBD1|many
CASSQDAGQGDSYEQYF
TGTGCCAGCAGCCAAGACGCCGGACAGGGAGATTCCTACGAGCAGTACTTC
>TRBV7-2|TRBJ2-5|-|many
CASSPHRDSLSQYF
TGTGCCAGCAGCCCCCATCGGGACTCGCTGTCTCAGTACTTC
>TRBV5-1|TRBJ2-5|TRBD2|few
CASSSGLAGVGGETQYF
TGCGCCAGCAGCTCGGGACTAGCGGGAGTCGGTGGAGAGACCCAGTACTTC
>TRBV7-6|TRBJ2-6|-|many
CASSSPEGAGANVLTF
TGTGCCAGCAGCTCACCAGAGGGGGCTGGGGCCAACGTCCTGACTTTC
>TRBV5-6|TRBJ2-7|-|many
CASSLQSFGAYEQYF
TGTGCCAGCAGCTTGCAGAGTTTCGGGGCTTACGAGCAGTACTTC
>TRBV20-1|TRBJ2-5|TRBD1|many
CSALTGGEETQYF
TGCAGTGCTCTGACAGGGGGCGAGGAGACCCAGTACTTC
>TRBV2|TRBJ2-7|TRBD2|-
CASRGSGTSGSQYF
TGTGCCAGCAGAGGCAGTGGGACTAGCGGGAGTCAGTACTTC
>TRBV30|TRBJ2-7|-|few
CAWSLSGTSYEQYF
TGTGCCTGGAGTCTTAGCGGAACCTCCTACGAGCAGTACTTC
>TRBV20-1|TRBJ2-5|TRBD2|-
CSARGPAGDQETQYF
TGCAGTGCTAGAGGGCCGGCGGGGGACCAAGAGACCCAGTACTTC
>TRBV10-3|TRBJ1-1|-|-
CAIQKTNTEAFF
TGTGCCATACAGAAAACTAACACTGAAGCTTTCTTT
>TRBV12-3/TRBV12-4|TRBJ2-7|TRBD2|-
CASSLAGVHEQYF
TGTGCCAGCAGCTTAGCGGGAGTACACGAGCAGTACTTC